This TCR beta chain is from a study of quantifying T cell responses using KT2 cells (dated by TCRdb to 2015 to 2018). In terms of the full investigation: RNA was DNase-treated and reverse transcribed with TCR alpha and beta constant-region primers, mostly using SuperScript III. Under optimum conditions, the T4 ligation step was estimated to exceed 10% efficiency. To prevent over-amplification, PCR2 was performed as a SYBR Green qPCR and halted at a predetermined fluorescence threshold. General conclusions and limits of the study: Counts of KT2 alpha and beta sequences scaled linearly with input KT2 cell number over several orders of magnitude. KT2 sequences were detected down to the lowest spike-in tested, which was about one KT2 cell per 100,000 PBMC. No side-by-side comparison of the pipeline with other TCR sequencing techniques was included in the study. At very high KT2 spike-in numbers, detection of KT2 sequences reached saturation.

This clonotype has only a few counts. No cognate antigen has been identified for it. It has no much larger one-base neighbor in the sample; base qualities were not kept. Receptor amplification or capture employed UMI-ligation and nested PCR. A single-stranded oligonucleotide bearing the Illumina SP2 sequence and a UMI was ligated to the 3' end of the cDNA with T4 RNA ligase 1. PCR1 consisted of 4 cycles (98 degrees C 15 s, 69 degrees C 30 s, 72 degrees C 40 s), and for the beta primer an equimolar mix of RC1.1 and RC1.2 was used to cover TRBC1 and TRBC2. Starting at PCR2, the TCR alpha and beta chains were handled separately, and sample indices and Illumina adaptors were added. Placed after an 8-base spacer, the UMI was made up of 12 random nucleotides arranged as two hexamers with a spacer between them. The libraries were sequenced on an Illumina MiSeq using v2 2x251 paired-end chemistry, usually with approximately 13 samples in each run. PhiX DNA was added at roughly 5-7.5% to each sequencing library so that diversity was increased. Per the authors' processing: Raw reads were converted to FASTQ with bcl2fastq and demultiplexed by dual indices using Demultiplexor. V and J genes were assigned by Decombinator through tag matching, with a single base-pair mismatch being allowed. Using UMIs, Collapsinator corrected both sequencing errors and the frequency errors that come from PCR heterogeneity. CDR3Translator converted Decombinator identifiers to nucleotide sequence, translated to amino acids, and extracted CDR3 using C- and N-terminal motifs. Each distinct KT2 TCR was counted as one cluster of KT2 sequences that shared a single unique molecular identifier. TCRdb itself trimmed the public reads at Q25 with fastp, ran MiXCR and retained productive beta chains. Each entry merges the rows of one CDR3 protein and shows their most common DNA and genes. TCRdb's processing, not the authors', yielded these V and J calls. Here the sample has 40,000 to 60,000 distinct CDR3 sequences; around 10% occur a single time. The ten largest clones represent more than 9% of the sample.

Known numbers of KT2, a T cell clone whose TCR had been sequenced previously, were spiked into unfractionated PBMC to test the sensitivity and accuracy of the pipeline. A range of KT2-to-PBMC ratios was produced by mixing KT2 cells with a fixed number of PBMC. The V end loses 8 bases and the J end loses 9 bases, and a stretch of 14 bases separates them. The CDR1 and CDR2 encoded by the germline V gene are MNHNS and SASEGT. Reading from cysteine to phenylalanine, the CDR3 counts 12 amino acids. Only the CDR3 DNA is retained, 36 bases long and in frame from the first base. This sequence uses TRBV6-1 and TRBJ1-5; the D gene is unclear. The source is a human donor. The sequenced sample consisted of PBMCs spiked with cells of the T cell clone KT2. The CDR3 in this case is CASGGRDWPQHF. The nucleotides are TGTGCCAGCGGCGGAAGAGATTGGCCCCAGCATTTT.